This T cell receptor beta chain was obtained from a study of T-cell memory formation after mild COVID-19. Regarding the study as a whole: Shrinking CD4+ clones were chiefly CM and EM; CD8+ ones were chiefly EMRA.

On this clonotype itself: The antigen is not known.

Barcoded TCR alpha and TCR beta cDNA libraries with UMIs came from 5'RACE using constant-segment primers. From the 5' RACE reads, TCRdb called clonotypes with MiXCR, one entry per CDR3 protein. Altogether some 410,000 distinct CDR3 sequences are present, about 25% being singletons, with the ten largest covering less than 15%. V was trimmed by 7 bases and J by 0 bases, leaving 13 bases between them. The CDR3 spans 15 residues. Germline CDR1 and CDR2: SGHRS and YFSETQ. This clonotype originated in an adult woman who had mild COVID-19 (a few samples of this study predate the infection). Cell type and time point are not known. Sequencing was performed on PBMCs or a T cell subset sorted from them (not recorded which). The rearrangement joins TRBV5-1 to TRBJ1-4; D gene uncertain. The CDR3 DNA sequence: TGCGCCAGCCCCCTCCCCGAGGCAACTAATGAAAAACTGTTTTTT. This encodes CASPLPEATNEKLFF.